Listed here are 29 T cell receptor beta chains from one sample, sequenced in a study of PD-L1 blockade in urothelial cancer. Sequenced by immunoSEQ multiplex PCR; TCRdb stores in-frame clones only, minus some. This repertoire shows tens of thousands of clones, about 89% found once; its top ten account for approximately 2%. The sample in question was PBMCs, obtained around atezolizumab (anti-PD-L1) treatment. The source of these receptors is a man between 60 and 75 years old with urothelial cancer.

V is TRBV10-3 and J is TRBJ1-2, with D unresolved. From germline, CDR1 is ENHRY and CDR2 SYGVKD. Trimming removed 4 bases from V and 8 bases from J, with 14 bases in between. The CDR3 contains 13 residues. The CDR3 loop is CAISVEREGGYTF. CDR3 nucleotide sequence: TGTGCCATCAGTGTAGAGAGGGAGGGCGGCTACACCTTC.

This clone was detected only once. CDR3 bases: TGTGCCAGCAGCTTATTCGGGTCTGGGGCCAACGTCCTGACTTTC. Its protein is CASSLFGSGANVLTF. V is TRBV7-2 and J is TRBJ2-6, with D unresolved. The CDR3 runs 15 residues. The V end lost 2 bases, the J end lost 1 base, and 6 bases lay between the germline ends. CDR1 and CDR2 from the germline V gene are SGHTA and FQGNSA.

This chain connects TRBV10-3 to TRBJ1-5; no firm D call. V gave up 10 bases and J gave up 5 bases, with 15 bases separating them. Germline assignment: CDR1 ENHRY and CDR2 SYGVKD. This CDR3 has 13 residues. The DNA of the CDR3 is TGTGCCACCCAACTATCCGGGGATCAGCCCCAGCATTTT. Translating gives CATQLSGDQPQHF.

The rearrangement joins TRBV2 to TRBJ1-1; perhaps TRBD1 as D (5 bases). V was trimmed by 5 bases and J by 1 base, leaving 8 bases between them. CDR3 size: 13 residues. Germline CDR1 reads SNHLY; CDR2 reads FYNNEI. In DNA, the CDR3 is TGTGCCAGCAGTCCTCAGGGGAACACTGAAGCTTTCTTT. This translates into CASSPQGNTEAFF.

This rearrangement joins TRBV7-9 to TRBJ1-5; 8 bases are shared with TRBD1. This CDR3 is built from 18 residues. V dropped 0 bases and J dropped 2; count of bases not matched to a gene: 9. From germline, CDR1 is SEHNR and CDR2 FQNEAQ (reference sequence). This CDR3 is CASSLAGWTGIGNQPQHF. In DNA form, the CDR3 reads TGTGCCAGCAGCTTAGCAGGGTGGACAGGGATCGGCAATCAGCCCCAGCATTTT.

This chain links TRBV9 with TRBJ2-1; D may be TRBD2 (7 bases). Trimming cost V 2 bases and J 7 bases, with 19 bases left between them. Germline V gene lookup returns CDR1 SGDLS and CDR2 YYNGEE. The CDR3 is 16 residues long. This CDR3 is CASSVRVGGTRNEQFF. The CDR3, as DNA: TGTGCCAGCAGCGTCAGGGTGGGGGGGACAAGGAATGAGCAGTTCTTC.

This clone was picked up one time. The CDR3 DNA reads as TGTGCCAGCGGTCCCCGGCGGGAGGGCGCAGATACGCAGTATTTT. This gives the protein CASGPRREGADTQYF. The V gene is TRBV6-6, the J gene TRBJ2-3, with TRBD2 matching over 9 bases. Germline loops: CDR1 MNHNY, CDR2 SVGAGI (reference sequence). V shed 8 bases, J shed 4 bases, and the junction held 10 bases outside the gene matches. The CDR3 spans 15 residues.

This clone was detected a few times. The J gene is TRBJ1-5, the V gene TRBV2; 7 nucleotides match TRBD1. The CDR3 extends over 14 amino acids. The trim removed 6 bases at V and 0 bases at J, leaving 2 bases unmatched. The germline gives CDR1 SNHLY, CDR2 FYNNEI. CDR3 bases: TGTGCCAGCAGAGGGACAGATAGCAATCAGCCCCAGCATTTT. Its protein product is CASRGTDSNQPQHF.

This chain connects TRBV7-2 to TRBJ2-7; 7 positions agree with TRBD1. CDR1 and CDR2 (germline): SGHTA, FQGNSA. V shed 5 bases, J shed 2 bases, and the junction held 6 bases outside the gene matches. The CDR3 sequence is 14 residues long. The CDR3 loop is CASSHQGETYEQYF. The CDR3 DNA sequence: TGTGCCAGCAGCCACCAGGGGGAGACCTACGAGCAGTACTTC. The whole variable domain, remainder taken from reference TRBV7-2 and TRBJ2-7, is GAGVSQSPSNKVTEKGKDVELRCDPISGHTALYWYRQSLGQGLEFLIYFQGNSAPDKSGLPSDRFSAERTGGSVSTLTIQRTQQEDSAVYLCASSHQGETYEQYFGPGTRLTVT.

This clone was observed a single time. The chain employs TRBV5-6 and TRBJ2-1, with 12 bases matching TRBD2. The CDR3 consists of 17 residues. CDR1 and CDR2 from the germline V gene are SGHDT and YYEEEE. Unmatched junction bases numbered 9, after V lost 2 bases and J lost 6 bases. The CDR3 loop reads CASSLELLAGGSNEQFF. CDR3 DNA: TGTGCCAGCAGCTTAGAGTTGCTAGCGGGAGGGTCCAATGAGCAGTTCTTC.

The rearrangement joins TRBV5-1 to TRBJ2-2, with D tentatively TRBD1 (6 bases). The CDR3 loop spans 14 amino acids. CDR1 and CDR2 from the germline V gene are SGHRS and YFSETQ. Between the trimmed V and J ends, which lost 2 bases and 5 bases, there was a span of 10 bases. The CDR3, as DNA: TGCGCCAGCAGCTTTAGAACAGGGACCGGGGAGCTGTTTTTT. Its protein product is CASSFRTGTGELFF.

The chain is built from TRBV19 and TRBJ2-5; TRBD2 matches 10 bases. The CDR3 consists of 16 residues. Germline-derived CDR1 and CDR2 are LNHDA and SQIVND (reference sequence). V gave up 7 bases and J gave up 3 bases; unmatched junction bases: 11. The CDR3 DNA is TGTGCCAGTAAGTCTAGCGGGGGCTTCGACAAAGAGACCCAGTACTTC. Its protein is CASKSSGGFDKETQYF.

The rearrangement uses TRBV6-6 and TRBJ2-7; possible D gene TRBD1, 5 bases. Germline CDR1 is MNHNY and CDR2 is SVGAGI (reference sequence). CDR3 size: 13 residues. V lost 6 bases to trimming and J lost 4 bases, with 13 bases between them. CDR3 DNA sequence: TGTGCCAGCAGCCTATTAGGGGCTTACGAGCAGTACTTC. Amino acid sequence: CASSLLGAYEQYF.

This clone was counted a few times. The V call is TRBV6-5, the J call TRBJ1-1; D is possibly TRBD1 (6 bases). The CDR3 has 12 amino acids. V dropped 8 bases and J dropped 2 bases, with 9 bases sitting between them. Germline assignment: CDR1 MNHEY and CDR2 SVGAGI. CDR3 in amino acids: CASRGGNTEAFF. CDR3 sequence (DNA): TGTGCCAGCCGGGGGGGCAACACTGAAGCTTTCTTT.

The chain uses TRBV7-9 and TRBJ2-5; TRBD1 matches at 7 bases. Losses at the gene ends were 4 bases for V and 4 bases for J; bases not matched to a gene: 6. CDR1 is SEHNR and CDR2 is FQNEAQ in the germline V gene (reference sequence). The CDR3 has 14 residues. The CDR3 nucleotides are TGTGCCAGCAGCTCGGGGCAGGGGGTAGAGACCCAGTACTTC. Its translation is CASSSGQGVETQYF.

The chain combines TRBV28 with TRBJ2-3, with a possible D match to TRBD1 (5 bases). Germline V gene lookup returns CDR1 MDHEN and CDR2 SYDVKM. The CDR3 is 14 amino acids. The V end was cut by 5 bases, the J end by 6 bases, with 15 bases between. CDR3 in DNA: TGTGCCAGCAGTCCCAACGACAGATCGGATACGCAGTATTTT. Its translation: CASSPNDRSDTQYF.

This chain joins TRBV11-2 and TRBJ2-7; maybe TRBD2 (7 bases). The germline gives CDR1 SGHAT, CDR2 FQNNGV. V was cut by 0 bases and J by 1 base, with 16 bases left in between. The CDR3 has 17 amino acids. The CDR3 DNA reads TGTGCCAGCAGCTTAGAGAGGGGAGGGGGGGGATCCTACGAGCAGTACTTC. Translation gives CASSLERGGGGSYEQYF.

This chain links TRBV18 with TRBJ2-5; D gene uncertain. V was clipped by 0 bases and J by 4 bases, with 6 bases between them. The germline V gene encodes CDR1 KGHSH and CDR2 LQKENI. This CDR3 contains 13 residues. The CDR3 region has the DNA TGTGCCAGCTCACCACCGTCTCGAGAGACCCAGTACTTC. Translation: CASSPPSRETQYF.

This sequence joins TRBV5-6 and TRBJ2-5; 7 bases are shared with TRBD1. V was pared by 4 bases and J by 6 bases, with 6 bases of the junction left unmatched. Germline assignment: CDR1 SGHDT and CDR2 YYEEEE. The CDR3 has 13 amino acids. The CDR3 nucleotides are TGTGCCAGCAGCCCAGACAGGGTTCAGACCCAGTACTTC. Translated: CASSPDRVQTQYF. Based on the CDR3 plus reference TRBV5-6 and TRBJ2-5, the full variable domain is DAGVTQSPTHLIKTRGQQVTLRCSPKSGHDTVSWYQQALGQGPQFIFQYYEEEERQRGNFPDRFSGHQFPNYSSELNVNALLLGDSALYLCASSPDRVQTQYFGPGTRLLVL.

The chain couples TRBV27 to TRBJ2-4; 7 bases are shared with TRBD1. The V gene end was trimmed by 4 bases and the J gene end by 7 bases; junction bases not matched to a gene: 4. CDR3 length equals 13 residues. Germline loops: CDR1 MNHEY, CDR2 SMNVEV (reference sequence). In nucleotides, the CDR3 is TGTGCCAGCAGTTACAGACAGGGTAACATTCAGTACTTC. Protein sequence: CASSYRQGNIQYF.

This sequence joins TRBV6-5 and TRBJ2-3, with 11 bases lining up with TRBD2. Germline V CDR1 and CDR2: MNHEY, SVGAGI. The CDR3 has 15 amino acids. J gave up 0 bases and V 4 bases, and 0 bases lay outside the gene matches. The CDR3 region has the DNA TGTGCCAGCAGTTGGACTAGCGGGAGCACAGATACGCAGTATTTT. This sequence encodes CASSWTSGSTDTQYF.

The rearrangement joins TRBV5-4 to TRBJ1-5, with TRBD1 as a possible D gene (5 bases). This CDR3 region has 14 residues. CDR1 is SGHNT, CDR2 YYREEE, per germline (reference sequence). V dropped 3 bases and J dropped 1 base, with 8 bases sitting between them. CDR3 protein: CASSSGPSNQPQHF. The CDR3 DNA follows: TGTGCCAGCAGCTCAGGGCCCAGCAATCAGCCCCAGCATTTT. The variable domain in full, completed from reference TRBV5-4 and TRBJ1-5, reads ETGVTQSPTHLIKTRGQQVTLRCSSQSGHNTVSWYQQALGQGPQFIFQYYREEENGRGNFPPRFSGLQFPNYSSELNVNALELDDSALYLCASSSGPSNQPQHFGDGTRLSIL.

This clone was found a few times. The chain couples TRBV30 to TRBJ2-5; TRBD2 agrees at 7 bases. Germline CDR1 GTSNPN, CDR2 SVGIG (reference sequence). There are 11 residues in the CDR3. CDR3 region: CARGLGETQYF. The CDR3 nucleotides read TGTGCTCGCGGACTAGGGGAGACCCAGTACTTC.

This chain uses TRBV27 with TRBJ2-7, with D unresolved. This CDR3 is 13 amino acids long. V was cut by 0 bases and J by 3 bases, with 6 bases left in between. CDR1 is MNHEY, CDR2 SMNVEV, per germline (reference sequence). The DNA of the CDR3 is TGTGCCAGCAGTTTATCCCCAAACTACGAGCAGTACTTC. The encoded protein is CASSLSPNYEQYF.

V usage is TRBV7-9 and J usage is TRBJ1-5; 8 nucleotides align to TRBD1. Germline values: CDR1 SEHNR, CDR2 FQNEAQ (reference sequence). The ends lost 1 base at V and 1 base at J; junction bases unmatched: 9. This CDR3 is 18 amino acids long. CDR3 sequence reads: CASSLDSGGRRSNQPQHF. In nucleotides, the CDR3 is TGTGCCAGCAGCTTAGATTCAGGGGGCAGGCGGAGCAATCAGCCCCAGCATTTT.

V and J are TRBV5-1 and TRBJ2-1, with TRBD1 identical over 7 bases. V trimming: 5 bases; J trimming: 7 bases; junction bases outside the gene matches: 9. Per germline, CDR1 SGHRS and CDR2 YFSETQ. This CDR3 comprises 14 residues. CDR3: CASSSGTVVNEQFF. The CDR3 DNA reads TGCGCCAGCAGTTCCGGGACAGTCGTGAATGAGCAGTTCTTC.

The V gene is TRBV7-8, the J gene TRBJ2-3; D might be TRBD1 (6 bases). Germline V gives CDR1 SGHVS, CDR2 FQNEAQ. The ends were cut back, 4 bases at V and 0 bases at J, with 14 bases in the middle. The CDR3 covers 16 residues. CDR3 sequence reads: CASSWRAGQSTDTQYF. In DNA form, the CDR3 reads TGTGCCAGCAGCTGGCGTGCCGGACAGAGCACAGATACGCAGTATTTT.

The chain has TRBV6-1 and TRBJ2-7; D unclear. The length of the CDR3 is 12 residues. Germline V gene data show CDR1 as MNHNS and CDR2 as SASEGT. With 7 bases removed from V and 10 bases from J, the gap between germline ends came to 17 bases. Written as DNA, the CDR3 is TGTGCCAGCACCCCGGGTCTCTCGGCACAGTACTTC. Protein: CASTPGLSAQYF.

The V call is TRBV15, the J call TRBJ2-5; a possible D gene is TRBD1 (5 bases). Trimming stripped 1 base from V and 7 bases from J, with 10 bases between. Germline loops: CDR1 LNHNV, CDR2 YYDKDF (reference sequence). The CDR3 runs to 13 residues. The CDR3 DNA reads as TGTGCCACCAGCAGAGCGGACAAGGGGACCCAGTACTTC. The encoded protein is CATSRADKGTQYF.